The 27 T cell receptor beta chains listed next were all sequenced from one sample in a study of T-cell reconstitution after alpha-beta-depleted transplantation in children. Construction of the TCRbeta library involved unique molecular identifiers. TCRdb re-called the PCR reads through MiXCR, storing one row per CDR3 protein. The profile shows 300,000 to 400,000 distinct CDR3 sequences, around 25% of them singletons. The starting material was PBMCs, mostly from graft donor cells, obtained 180 days after TCRalphabeta/CD19-depleted stem cell transplant. These receptors were obtained from a male patient aged 5 to 17 who had a stem cell transplant for acute lymphoblastic leukemia, so the T cells may come from the graft donor.

This clonotype has just a few counts. The gene calls are TRBV18 and TRBJ2-7; no definite D call. CDR3 length: 13 amino acids. With 1 base removed from V and 5 bases from J, the gap between germline ends came to 9 bases. Germline V gene data show CDR1 as KGHSH and CDR2 as LQKENI. In DNA form, the CDR3 reads TGTGCCAGCTCACCACGGCAAGACGACGAGCAGTACTTC. Translating gives CASSPRQDDEQYF.

This chain uses TRBV4-1 with TRBJ2-7; D might be TRBD1 (5 bases). This CDR3 contains 17 residues. Germline assignment: CDR1 MGHRA and CDR2 YSYEKL. Between the trimmed V and J ends, which lost 1 base and 0 bases, there was a span of 16 bases. Here the CDR3 reads CASSQALGAVSSYEQYF. As DNA, the CDR3 is TGCGCCAGCAGCCAAGCCCTTGGGGCAGTTAGCTCCTACGAGCAGTACTTC.

This clonotype was detected only a few times. The rearrangement links TRBV10-3 to TRBJ1-2, with 7 nucleotides matching TRBD1. The CDR3 is 15 residues long. The germline CDR1 and CDR2 sequences are ENHRY and SYGVKD. The J segment lost 3 bases and the V segment lost 6 bases, leaving 10 bases of the junction unmatched. The CDR3 protein is CAISSGTASYYGYTF. In nucleotides, the CDR3 is TGTGCCATCAGCTCCGGGACAGCGAGTTACTATGGCTACACCTTC.

At least ten counts were recorded for this clonotype. The chain links TRBV7-2 to TRBJ1-6; D unresolved. The CDR3 extends over 13 amino acids. The germline CDR1 and CDR2 sequences are SGHTA and FQGNSA. With 6 bases removed from V and 14 bases from J, the gap between germline ends came to 17 bases. Here the CDR3 reads CASRREGVGSLHF. CDR3 nucleotides: TGTGCCAGCAGAAGGGAGGGAGTTGGGTCCCTCCACTTT.

This clonotype was picked up a small number of times. This chain links TRBV27 with TRBJ2-7; 9 bases fit TRBD1. With 10 bases clipped from V and 4 bases from J, the junction kept 8 bases outside the gene matches. The germline V gene has CDR1 MNHEY and CDR2 SMNVEV (reference sequence). CDR3 length: 13 amino acids. The CDR3 region is CATTGGSIYEQYF. The CDR3 DNA sequence: TGTGCCACCACAGGGGGCTCCATTTACGAGCAGTACTTC.

This sequence joins TRBV5-5 and TRBJ2-7, with D unresolved. CDR3 size: 12 residues. The germline V and J ends were trimmed by 0 bases and 7 bases, with 8 bases remaining between them. Germline CDR1 SGHKS, CDR2 YYEKEE (reference sequence). The DNA for the CDR3 is TGTGCCAGCAGCTTGGTTGTCAGGGAGCAGTACTTC. Its protein is CASSLVVREQYF.

This clonotype occurred a few times. The chain links TRBV12-3 or TRBV12-4 to TRBJ1-2; unclear D gene. V lost 6 bases, J lost 3 bases, and 8 bases lay in between. CDR3 length equals 12 residues. CDR3: CASRSNDYGYTF. The DNA of the CDR3 is TGTGCCAGCAGATCCAACGACTATGGCTACACCTTC.

The chain couples TRBV24-1 to TRBJ2-5; 9 bases match TRBD1. Germline loops: CDR1 KGHDR, CDR2 SFDVKD. The CDR3 covers 15 residues. The V gene end was trimmed by 3 bases and the J gene end by 4 bases; junction bases not matched to a gene: 5. The CDR3 DNA is TGTGCCACCAGTGATCCGGGACAGGGCCCAGAGACCCAGTACTTC. This translates into CATSDPGQGPETQYF.

This clonotype appeared a few times. The chain combines TRBV15 with TRBJ2-7, with 8 bases that match TRBD2. With V trimmed by 7 bases and J by 1 base, 9 bases remained unmatched. From germline, CDR1 is LNHNV and CDR2 YYDKDF (reference sequence). This CDR3 has 15 amino acids. The CDR3 nucleotides read TGTGCCACCAAACTGGCAACTAGCGGTTCCTACGAGCAGTACTTC. Translating it yields CATKLATSGSYEQYF.

The table lists this clonotype with a few counts. This chain links TRBV4-1 with TRBJ2-7; the D gene is possibly TRBD2 (7 bases). The CDR3 runs 17 residues. V lost 0 bases and J lost 4, with 19 bases in between. From germline, CDR1 is MGHRA and CDR2 YSYEKL. In DNA, the CDR3 is TGCGCCAGCAGCCAAGATACGGGGGCTAGCGGTTCGTACGAGCAGTACTTC. Its translation: CASSQDTGASGSYEQYF.

The chain links TRBV12-3 or TRBV12-4 to TRBJ1-6; TRBD1 matches 7 bases. The CDR3 spans 15 residues. With V trimmed by 5 bases and J by 7 bases, 8 bases remained unmatched. In nucleotides, the CDR3 is TGTGCCAGCAGTCTTACCGGGACAGCCAATTCACCCCTCCACTTT. This sequence encodes CASSLTGTANSPLHF.

V is TRBV10-3 and J is TRBJ2-1; 8 nucleotides line up with TRBD2. The CDR3 totals 14 residues. V shed 7 bases, J shed 3 bases, and the junction held 5 bases outside the gene matches. Germline CDR1 and CDR2: ENHRY and SYGVKD. CDR3 sequence reads: CAITEREFYNEQFF. The CDR3 DNA sequence: TGTGCCATCACCGAGCGGGAGTTCTACAATGAGCAGTTCTTC.

The chain has TRBV6-5 and TRBJ1-1, with D unclear. CDR3 length: 16 amino acids. The V end was cut by 0 bases, the J end by 0 bases, with 11 bases between. In germline, CDR1 is MNHEY, CDR2 SVGAGI. The DNA for the CDR3 is TGTGCCAGCAGTTACTCATCCCAGCAGATGAACACTGAAGCTTTCTTT. Residues: CASSYSSQQMNTEAFF.

V usage is TRBV4-2 and J usage is TRBJ2-3; TRBD2 aligns across 9 bases. The CDR3 has 18 residues. Germline CDR1 is LGHNA and CDR2 is YNFKEQ. The junction had 10 bases not matched to a gene; V was cut back by 0 bases and J by 3 bases. CDR3 region: CASSQDSRVSGRTDTQYF. The DNA of the CDR3 is TGTGCCAGCAGCCAAGACTCCCGGGTGAGCGGGAGGACAGATACGCAGTATTTT.

The chain joins TRBV12-3 or TRBV12-4 to TRBJ2-4, with 9 bases that match TRBD2. The CDR3 runs 11 residues. J was trimmed by 9 bases and V by 8 bases; bases with no gene match: 2. Here the CDR3 DNA reads TGTGCCAGCCGGACTAGCGCCATTCAGTACTTC. Amino acid sequence: CASRTSAIQYF.

The chain carries TRBV5-5 and TRBJ1-5; perhaps TRBD1 as D (5 bases). Germline V gene lookup returns CDR1 SGHKS and CDR2 YYEKEE (reference sequence). V was cut by 0 bases and J by 5 bases, with 15 bases left in between. The CDR3 extends over 16 amino acids. The CDR3 DNA follows: TGTGCCAGCAGCTTGGCCTGGCAGGGCGGATATCAGCCCCAGCATTTT. It translates to CASSLAWQGGYQPQHF.

The J gene is TRBJ2-1, the V gene TRBV25-1, with D perhaps assigned TRBD1 or TRBD2 (6 bases each). The germline V gene has CDR1 MGHDK and CDR2 SYGVNS. This CDR3 spans 15 amino acids. The V and J ends lost 3 bases and 6 bases respectively, with 15 bases between them. CDR3 amino acids: CASSDRGGGPNEQFF. In DNA form, the CDR3 reads TGTGCCAGCAGTGACAGGGGTGGGGGGCCCAATGAGCAGTTCTTC.

This clonotype appeared a few times. The J gene is TRBJ2-1, the V gene TRBV4-1, with D maybe TRBD2 (6 bases). Germline V gene data show CDR1 as MGHRA and CDR2 as YSYEKL. With 1 base removed from V and 6 bases from J, the gap between germline ends came to 13 bases. The CDR3 runs 15 residues. The DNA of the CDR3 is TGCGCCAGCAGCCAAGGGGGACTGACGGGCAATGAGCAGTTCTTC. Translated: CASSQGGLTGNEQFF.

This clonotype has only a few counts. The rearrangement uses TRBV29-1 and TRBJ1-2; maybe TRBD1 (5 bases). The V gene lost 0 bases and the J gene lost 2 bases, with 16 bases spanning the gap. This CDR3 has 16 amino acids. Germline V gene lookup returns CDR1 SQVTM and CDR2 ANQGSEA. The CDR3 DNA reads TGCAGCGTTGAAGAGTTAGGTAGGGGCGCAAACTATGGCTACACCTTC. Translated: CSVEELGRGANYGYTF.

This clonotype appeared a few times. The chain has TRBV10-3 and TRBJ2-1, with D unclear. The length of the CDR3 is 15 residues. Trimming pared 3 bases from V and 7 bases from J, leaving 16 bases between. Germline loops: CDR1 ENHRY, CDR2 SYGVKD. CDR3 loop: CAISEGLGLGNEQFF. The CDR3 nucleotides are TGTGCCATCAGTGAAGGGCTAGGGCTTGGGAATGAGCAGTTCTTC.

This clonotype was seen a few times. The DNA for the CDR3 is TGCAGTGCTAGTCTCTACACTGAAGCTTTCTTT. Translation: CSASLYTEAFF. V gene TRBV20-1 combines with J gene TRBJ1-1; D is undetermined. Germline CDR1 DFQATT, CDR2 SNEGSKA (reference sequence). There are 11 residues in the CDR3. V dropped 3 bases and J dropped 3 bases, with 5 bases sitting between them.

In its sample, this clonotype was seen a few times. The chain links TRBV6-5 to TRBJ1-2, with a weak D call TRBD1 (5 bases). Germline V gene lookup returns CDR1 MNHEY and CDR2 SVGAGI. V lost 1 base and J lost 1, with 16 bases in between. The CDR3 loop spans 17 amino acids. CDR3 amino acids: CASSYYGTLGVNYGYTF. CDR3 nucleotides: TGTGCCAGCAGTTACTATGGGACCTTGGGGGTTAACTATGGCTACACCTTC.

This chain connects TRBV25-1 to TRBJ2-2; possibly TRBD2 for D (6 bases). Germline assignment: CDR1 MGHDK and CDR2 SYGVNS. The CDR3 sequence is 13 residues long. V lost 0 bases to trimming and J lost 10 bases, with 9 bases between them. The DNA for the CDR3 is TGTGCCAGCAGTGAATATCGGGGGACGGAGCTGTTTTTT. This encodes CASSEYRGTELFF.

There are a few counts of this clonotype. The gene calls are TRBV5-1 and TRBJ2-7; weak D call: TRBD2 (6 bases). The CDR3 loop spans 15 amino acids. The germline V gene has CDR1 SGHRS and CDR2 YFSETQ. Deletions cut 1 base from V and 3 bases from J, with 14 bases between. CDR3 bases: TGCGCCAGCAGCTTGAAATTTGCGGGAAGCTACGAGCAGTACTTC. It codes for CASSLKFAGSYEQYF.

A few counts support this clonotype. The CDR3 protein is CASSLVLAGITGELFF. Written as DNA, the CDR3 is TGTGCCAGCAGCTTAGTACTAGCGGGAATCACCGGGGAGCTGTTTTTT. J is TRBJ2-2 and V is TRBV11-2, with TRBD2 matching 10 bases. There are 16 residues in the CDR3. Germline trimming cut 1 base from V and 4 bases from J; bases unmatched to any gene: 3. Looked up from germline, CDR1 is SGHAT and CDR2 is FQNNGV. Full variable domain (outside the CDR3, taken from reference TRBV11-2 and TRBJ2-2): EAGVAQSPRYKIIEKRQSVAFWCNPISGHATLYWYQQILGQGPKLLIQFQNNGVVDDSQLPKDRFSAERLKGVDSTLKIQPAKLEDSAVYLCASSLVLAGITGELFFGEGSRLTVL.

This clonotype came up a few times. This rearrangement joins TRBV4-1 to TRBJ1-2, with a tentative D call TRBD1 (6 bases). Germline lookup yields CDR1 MGHRA and CDR2 YSYEKL. V shed 0 bases and J shed 4 bases, with 15 bases lying between them. The CDR3 totals 16 residues. CDR3 in amino acids: CASSQEPRGGVYGYTF. DNA of the CDR3: TGCGCCAGCAGCCAAGAACCGAGGGGGGGGGTCTATGGCTACACCTTC.

This clonotype occurred a few times. V usage is TRBV12-3 or TRBV12-4 and J usage is TRBJ1-1, with 7 bases lining up with TRBD1. The V and J ends lost 6 bases and 5 bases, in that order; junction bases with no gene match: 15. This CDR3 has 16 amino acids. The CDR3 nucleotides are TGTGCCAGCAGGCTTATCGGCGACAGGGTGAGGACTGAAGCTTTCTTT. It specifies CASRLIGDRVRTEAFF.